A single sample gave rise to the 19 T cell receptor beta chains below, sequenced in a study of T-cell reconstitution after alpha-beta-depleted transplantation in children. Preparation of the TCRbeta library was carried out with unique molecular identifiers. TCRdb called the PCR reads again in MiXCR, with one record for every CDR3 protein. Of hundreds of thousands of distinct CDR3 sequences detected, 10% to 15% appear once; the ten largest clones hold approximately 2.1%. The sequenced sample was PBMCs, mostly from graft donor cells, obtained 360 days after TCRalphabeta/CD19-depleted stem cell transplant. These receptors all stem from a male patient aged 5 to 17 who had a stem cell transplant for acute myeloid leukemia, so the T cells may come from the graft donor.

The chain carries TRBV10-3 and TRBJ2-1, with 9 bases aligning to TRBD2. This CDR3 region has 16 residues. CDR1 and CDR2 (germline): ENHRY, SYGVKD. The trim removed 0 bases at V and 7 bases at J, leaving 7 bases unmatched. CDR3 loop: CAISESRGLALNEQFF. The CDR3 DNA reads TGTGCCATCAGTGAGTCTAGGGGACTAGCTTTGAATGAGCAGTTCTTC.

This clonotype was counted only a few times. The gene calls are TRBV7-3 and TRBJ2-7; 13 bases map to TRBD2. Germline assignment: CDR1 SGHTA and CDR2 FQGTGA. The CDR3 contains 16 residues. The trim removed 0 bases at V and 6 bases at J, leaving 5 bases unmatched. This CDR3 reads CASSLTGTSGIPEQYF. The CDR3, as DNA: TGTGCCAGCAGCTTAACGGGGACTAGCGGGATCCCCGAGCAGTACTTC.

This clonotype was seen only a few times. The chain uses TRBV6-9 and TRBJ2-5; D is ambiguous. This CDR3 is 16 amino acids long. Trimming took 6 bases from V and 5 from J, leaving 22 bases between them. Germline-derived CDR1 and CDR2 are MNHGY and SVAAGI. The CDR3 sequence: CASSRPAFAALETQYF. CDR3 sequence (DNA): TGTGCCAGCAGCCGCCCCGCGTTTGCGGCCCTGGAGACCCAGTACTTC.

This clonotype was counted between two and nine times. The gene calls are TRBV28 and TRBJ1-4, with D perhaps TRBD1 (5 bases). V lost 2 bases, J lost 8 bases, and 12 bases lay in between. Germline CDR1 MDHEN, CDR2 SYDVKM. The CDR3 spans 14 residues. CDR3 amino acids: CASSLGGEFEKLFF. The CDR3 bases are TGTGCCAGCAGTTTAGGGGGTGAATTCGAAAAACTGTTTTTT. Full variable domain (remainder filled in from reference TRBV28 and TRBJ1-4): DVKVTQSSRYLVKRTGEKVFLECVQDMDHENMFWYRQDPGLGLRLIYFSYDVKMKEKGDIPEGYSVSREKKERFSLILESASTNQTSMYLCASSLGGEFEKLFFGSGTQLSVL.

This clonotype has more than one count but fewer than ten. The J gene is TRBJ2-3, the V gene TRBV7-9; possible D gene TRBD2, 5 bases. The ends were cut back, 4 bases at V and 0 bases at J, with 14 bases in the middle. Germline V gene sequence: CDR1 SEHNR, CDR2 FQNEAQ (reference sequence). The CDR3 sequence is 16 residues long. The DNA for the CDR3 is TGTGCCAGCAGCTGGGAGAAAAAGCGGAGCACAGATACGCAGTATTTT. The encoded protein is CASSWEKKRSTDTQYF.

The rearrangement uses TRBV4-2 and TRBJ2-7; 8 positions match TRBD1. V gave up 0 bases and J gave up 2 bases; unmatched junction bases: 6. Looked up from germline, CDR1 is LGHNA and CDR2 is YNFKEQ. The CDR3 is made up of 16 amino acids. CDR3 in amino acids: CASSQESVGQAYEQYF. CDR3 in DNA: TGTGCCAGCAGCCAAGAATCAGTGGGACAGGCCTACGAGCAGTACTTC.

The chain carries TRBV7-3 and TRBJ2-3, with D unresolved. The CDR3 contains 15 residues. V lost 5 bases to trimming and J lost 2 bases, with 14 bases between them. CDR1 SGHTA and CDR2 FQGTGA come from the germline V gene. The CDR3, as DNA: TGTGCCAGCAGCCTAGGTCCAAATCCCACAGATACGCAGTATTTT. This sequence encodes CASSLGPNPTDTQYF.

The rearrangement links TRBV5-4 to TRBJ2-1, with 9 bases fitting TRBD2. The CDR3 runs to 20 residues. V lost 0 bases, J lost 1 base, and 14 bases stayed unmatched. Germline V lookup: CDR1 SGHNT, CDR2 YYREEE (reference sequence). This chain's CDR3 is CASSLAKWTVSGSSYNEQFF. For the CDR3, the DNA is TGTGCCAGCAGCTTGGCCAAATGGACGGTTAGCGGGAGTTCCTACAATGAGCAGTTCTTC.

The table lists this clonotype with many counts. At one end, the junction sequence differs from germline, possibly due to a read error. The chain employs TRBV7-3 and TRBJ2-1; TRBD2 agrees at 10 bases. The CDR3 contains 15 residues. Germline lookup yields CDR1 SGHTA and CDR2 FQGTGA. CDR3 sequence (DNA): TGCGCCAGCAGCTTGCTAGCGGGAGTTGGTAATGAGCAGTTCTTC. Its protein is CASSLLAGVGNEQFF.

The chain combines TRBV21-1 with TRBJ1-3. TRBV21-1 is a listed pseudogene. The CDR3 is made up of 19 amino acids. The CDR3 sequence is CASSKTGELRRLSGNTIYF. The CDR3 nucleotides are TGTGCCAGCAGCAAAACGGGTGAATTGAGAAGGCTCTCTGGAAACACCATATATTTT.

This clonotype was seen many times. V usage is TRBV20-1 and J usage is TRBJ2-7, with D possibly being TRBD2 (7 bases). V gave up 6 bases and J gave up 0 bases, with 18 bases separating them. Per the germline V gene, CDR1 is DFQATT and CDR2 is SNEGSKA (reference sequence). This CDR3 is 15 amino acids long. The DNA for the CDR3 is TGCAGTGCAAGGGGGGAGGGCCCCAGCTCCTACGAGCAGTACTTC. Its protein is CSARGEGPSSYEQYF.

A few counts support this clonotype. The genes are TRBV25-1 and TRBJ2-7; D may correspond to TRBD1 or TRBD2 (5 bases each). The germline V and J ends were trimmed by 6 bases and 1 base, with 16 bases remaining between them. Germline V gene lookup returns CDR1 MGHDK and CDR2 SYGVNS. The length of the CDR3 is 15 residues. CDR3 region: CASSDPQGASYEQYF. The CDR3 nucleotides are TGTGCCAGCAGCGATCCTCAGGGAGCTTCCTACGAGCAGTACTTC.

V and J are TRBV7-3 and TRBJ2-5; D ambiguous. Per the germline V gene, CDR1 is SGHTA and CDR2 is FQGTGA. This CDR3 contains 15 residues. V lost 5 bases, J lost 4 bases, and 17 bases lay in between. CDR3 bases: TGTGCCAGCAGCCCAAGGGCACCTCCGGGAGAGACCCAGTACTTC. Amino acids: CASSPRAPPGETQYF. The full variable domain, rest sourced from reference TRBV7-3 and TRBJ2-5, is GAGVSQTPSNKVTEKGKYVELRCDPISGHTALYWYRQSLGQGPEFLIYFQGTGAADDSGLPNDRFFAVRPEGSVSTLKIQRTERGDSAVYLCASSPRAPPGETQYFGPGTRLLVL.

This clonotype showed up just a few times. The rearrangement joins TRBV7-9 to TRBJ2-1; possibly TRBD2 for D (5 bases). Trimming cost V 5 bases and J 4 bases, with 21 bases left between them. This CDR3 spans 17 amino acids. Germline CDR1 and CDR2: SEHNR and FQNEAQ (reference sequence). For the CDR3, the DNA is TGTGCCAGCAGCCTACCCCCCCCGAGGCGGACTTACAATGAGCAGTTCTTC. Its protein is CASSLPPPRRTYNEQFF. The full variable domain, in which reference TRBV7-9 and TRBJ2-1 provide the parts outside the CDR3, is DTGVSQNPRHKITKRGQNVTFRCDPISEHNRLYWYRQTLGQGPEFLTYFQNEAQLEKSRLLSDRFSAERPKGSFSTLEIQRTEQGDSAMYLCASSLPPPRRTYNEQFFGPGTRLTVL.

V is TRBV18 and J is TRBJ2-3, with D perhaps matching TRBD1 or TRBD2 (5 bases each). Trimming removed 3 bases from V and 7 bases from J, with 14 bases in between. Germline CDR1 KGHSH, CDR2 LQKENI. This CDR3 comprises 14 residues. This CDR3 reads CASSPGPTPNTQYF. The CDR3 DNA follows: TGTGCCAGCTCACCGGGACCGACCCCTAATACGCAGTATTTT.

This clonotype occurred a few times. The chain has TRBV3-1 and TRBJ2-7; D call uncertain. Between the trimmed V and J ends, which lost 4 bases and 5 bases, there was a span of 21 bases. Germline V gives CDR1 LGHDT, CDR2 YNNKEL (reference sequence). This CDR3 region has 16 residues. CDR3 sequence (DNA): TGTGCCAGCAGCCTGAACCCAAGGGTGATCGGCGACGAGCAGTACTTC. Amino acids: CASSLNPRVIGDEQYF.

This clonotype was observed a handful of times. The rearrangement links TRBV15 to TRBJ1-5, with D uncertain. Germline assignment: CDR1 LNHNV and CDR2 YYDKDF (reference sequence). Trimming took 0 bases from V and 2 from J, leaving 11 bases between them. The CDR3 consists of 16 residues. DNA for the CDR3: TGTGCCACCAGCAGAGAATTGGGCGGGGGCAATCAGCCCCAGCATTTT. Translation gives CATSRELGGGNQPQHF.

V usage is TRBV5-6 and J usage is TRBJ2-5; D is perhaps TRBD2 (5 bases). From germline, CDR1 is SGHDT and CDR2 YYEEEE. The germline V and J ends were trimmed by 1 base and 9 bases, with 16 bases remaining between them. The CDR3 has 14 amino acids. The CDR3 loop reads CASSLKRTPLAQYF. The CDR3, as DNA: TGTGCCAGCAGCTTGAAGCGGACGCCTTTGGCCCAGTACTTC.

J is TRBJ1-2 and V is TRBV4-3; no clear D gene. Germline CDR1 reads LGHNA; CDR2 reads YSLEER. This CDR3 spans 17 amino acids. V was clipped by 0 bases and J by 4 bases, with 18 bases between them. The CDR3 DNA follows: TGCGCCAGCAGCCAAGACGCGGAAAGGGTGGTTGGCTATGGCTACACCTTC. Translated: CASSQDAERVVGYGYTF.